Shown below are 15 T cell receptor beta chains from a single sample sequenced in a study of CD8+ T cells in alopecia areata. Treatment indicated: oral pan-JAK inhibitor, 5-10 mg twice daily. Sequencing templates came from extracted RNA that was reverse transcribed into cDNA. Repertoires were generated with immunoSEQ multiplex PCR, while TCRdb's copy carries only in-frame clones and drops some. Seen here are approximately 170,000 clones, less than 70% observed once, and the top ten hold 14%. This material consisted of CD4+ T cells sorted from blood, taken at week 24, from a patient treated with tofacitinib. The origin of the receptors is a human donor with alopecia areata.

This clone was recorded only once. The CDR3 DNA reads TGTGCCTGGGCCTCTGGGGCCAACGTCCTGACTTTC. It yields the protein CAWASGANVLTF. The rearrangement links TRBV30 to TRBJ2-6; no clear D. This CDR3 spans 12 amino acids. Germline values: CDR1 GTSNPN, CDR2 SVGIG (reference sequence). Trimming left V 5 bases short and J 0 bases short, with 2 bases between.

The V call is TRBV5-1, the J call TRBJ2-3; D is unclear. The germline V and J ends were trimmed by 0 bases and 1 base, with 6 bases remaining between them. The CDR3 is made up of 14 amino acids. Germline lookup yields CDR1 SGHRS and CDR2 YFSETQ. This CDR3 reads CASSLGARTDTQYF. CDR3 coding DNA: TGCGCCAGCAGCTTGGGAGCCCGCACAGATACGCAGTATTTT.

The chain has TRBV29-1 and TRBJ2-3; a weak D match, TRBD1 (6 bases). There are 12 residues in the CDR3. The germline V gene encodes CDR1 SQVTM and CDR2 ANQGSEA. V lost 7 bases and J 2 bases, leaving 10 bases between the germline ends. CDR3 nucleotide sequence: TGCAGCGCAGGGGTCCCCACAGATACGCAGTATTTT. Translating gives CSAGVPTDTQYF.

The chain is built from TRBV4-1 and TRBJ1-6; 10 bases agree with TRBD1. J lost 7 bases, V lost 1 base, and 4 bases had no gene match. The CDR3 consists of 16 residues. Germline lookup yields CDR1 MGHRA and CDR2 YSYEKL. As DNA, the CDR3 is TGCGCCAGCAGCCAAGTCGGGACAGGGGAGAATTCACCCCTCCACTTT. As protein: CASSQVGTGENSPLHF.

The chain combines TRBV5-6 with TRBJ1-5, with 9 positions matching TRBD1. Germline lookup yields CDR1 SGHDT and CDR2 YYEEEE. The CDR3 is 13 amino acids. The ends lost 2 bases at V and 6 bases at J; junction bases unmatched: 0. The CDR3 DNA follows: TGTGCCAGCAGCTTACAGGGGGCTCAGCCCCAGCATTTT. It encodes CASSLQGAQPQHF.

This clone was observed a handful of times. This sequence joins TRBV27 and TRBJ2-3, with a tentative D call TRBD2 (5 bases). The germline V gene has CDR1 MNHEY and CDR2 SMNVEV (reference sequence). V lost 0 bases and J 6 bases, leaving 7 bases between the germline ends. There are 13 residues in the CDR3. CDR3 coding DNA: TGTGCCAGCAGTTTATCGAGCGGCGATACGCAGTATTTT. The encoded protein is CASSLSSGDTQYF.

The chain links TRBV30 to TRBJ1-6; 8 bases agree with TRBD1. The CDR3 length is 13 residues. The germline gives CDR1 GTSNPN, CDR2 SVGIG (reference sequence). V lost 4 bases to trimming and J lost 7 bases; unmatched junction nucleotides: 3. CDR3 bases: TGTGCCTGGAAGACAGGGGCCAATTCACCCCTCCACTTT. This sequence encodes CAWKTGANSPLHF.

DNA for the CDR3: TGTGCCAGCAGTGGTGCCCGGACAGAACGCACAGATACGCAGTATTTT. Translating gives CASSGARTERTDTQYF. This chain connects TRBV2 to TRBJ2-3; D perhaps matches TRBD1 (6 bases). The V end lost 4 bases, the J end lost 1 base, and 15 bases lay between the germline ends. Germline V CDR1 and CDR2: SNHLY, FYNNEI. The CDR3 runs 16 residues.

This sequence joins TRBV7-9 and TRBJ2-3; a possible D gene is TRBD1 (5 bases). The germline V gene has CDR1 SEHNR and CDR2 FQNEAQ (reference sequence). The CDR3 covers 13 residues. V dropped 5 bases and J dropped 3 bases, with 9 bases sitting between them. CDR3 in DNA: TGTGCCAGCAGCAACCGACAGACAGATACGCAGTATTTT. Its translation: CASSNRQTDTQYF.

The gene calls are TRBV9 and TRBJ1-1; perhaps TRBD1 as D (5 bases). Germline assignment: CDR1 SGDLS and CDR2 YYNGEE. The CDR3 is made up of 17 amino acids. V lost 0 bases and J 0 bases, leaving 15 bases between the germline ends. CDR3 amino acids: CASSVVLGQPLNTEAFF. CDR3 DNA: TGTGCCAGCAGCGTAGTTTTAGGACAACCTCTGAACACTGAAGCTTTCTTT.

The chain couples TRBV30 to TRBJ2-4, with D possibly TRBD2 on 6 matching bases. Germline V gene data show CDR1 as GTSNPN and CDR2 as SVGIG (reference sequence). V gave up 0 bases and J gave up 2 bases, with 8 bases separating them. The length of the CDR3 is 14 residues. This chain's CDR3 is CAWSVGGPKNIQYF. CDR3 nucleotides: TGTGCCTGGAGTGTCGGGGGACCCAAAAACATTCAGTACTTC.

This clone was counted a single time. This chain uses TRBV2 with TRBJ2-7; D gene ambiguous. Per the germline V gene, CDR1 is SNHLY and CDR2 is FYNNEI. V dropped 6 bases and J dropped 1 base, with 16 bases sitting between them. This CDR3 spans 15 amino acids. The DNA for the CDR3 is TGTGCCAGCAGGCCCCCCGCAAGGGATTCCTACGAGCAGTACTTC. This codes for CASRPPARDSYEQYF.

Here the CDR3 DNA reads TGCGCCAGCAGCCAGGGGAACAGGGGCGGCTACACCTTC. The encoded protein is CASSQGNRGGYTF. The V gene is TRBV4-1, the J gene TRBJ1-2; TRBD1 aligns across 7 bases. The germline gives CDR1 MGHRA, CDR2 YSYEKL. After removal of 3 bases from V and 8 bases from J, the junction contained 6 bases not matched to a gene. This CDR3 spans 13 amino acids.

This rearrangement joins TRBV4-3 to TRBJ2-7; tentative D call: TRBD2 (6 bases). The V and J ends lost 1 base and 1 base respectively, with 8 bases between them. There are 14 residues in the CDR3. The germline gives CDR1 LGHNA, CDR2 YSLEER. The DNA of the CDR3 is TGCGCCAGCAGCCAAGTGGAGGGATCCTACGAGCAGTACTTC. Its translation is CASSQVEGSYEQYF.

The chain recombines TRBV29-1 with TRBJ2-6, with D hard to call. Germline-derived CDR1 and CDR2 are SQVTM and ANQGSEA. V gave up 4 bases and J gave up 0 bases, with 10 bases separating them. There are 15 residues in the CDR3. The CDR3 coding sequence is TGCAGCGTTGTTTCCCCTCCCTCTGGGGCCAACGTCCTGACTTTC. Encoded protein: CSVVSPPSGANVLTF.